This T cell receptor (beta chain) was sequenced during a study of cytomegalovirus exposure and HLA in healthy donors. This PCR relied on a set of 60 Vbeta primers and 13 Jbeta primers. Sequenced by immunoSEQ multiplex PCR; TCRdb stores in-frame clones only, minus some. Counted here are 120,000 to 150,000 clones, over 60% occurring once; the ten biggest clones make up over 2%. The CDR3 is made up of 14 amino acids. Notes on the study in general: Links to common viral pathogens appeared, in a later analysis, for several of the most significant clusters.

Remarks on this clone: As yet, its antigen is unknown.

The genes are TRBV1 and TRBJ2-7; TRBD1, the table's D call, was not compared with the DNA. TRBV1 is marked as a pseudogene. The sample taken for sequencing was PBMCs. The sequence was collected from a middle-aged man in good health and CMV-seronegative. DNA of the CDR3: TGCACCAGCAGCCAAGAGGCCAGAACCTACGAGCAGTACTTC. Amino acids: CTSSQEARTYEQYF.